Following are 7 T cell receptor beta chains from one sample sequenced in a study of regulatory T cells in long-lasting Graves disease. Time point of the sample: newly diagnosed GD, antithyroid drugs for less than 3 months. The authors made the TCR library using RNA they extracted from PBMCs. HTBI primers from iRepertoire and Arm-PCR of CDR3 regions yielded the TCR beta libraries. TCRdb processed the multiplex PCR reads anew with MiXCR; each CDR3 protein has one entry. This sample yields 530,000 or so distinct CDR3 sequences, of which approximately 13% are seen a single time; approximately 9.3% belongs to the top ten. These data were likewise used in another study, on T cells in Graves' hyperthyroidism and ophthalmopathy.

The sequenced sample was peripheral blood mononuclear cells (PBMCs), obtained at new diagnosis, from a patient treated with antithyroid drugs. The source is a young man with Graves disease.

This sequence joins TRBV5-4 and TRBJ2-1; 12 bases match TRBD2. With V trimmed by 3 bases and J by 4 bases, 8 bases remained unmatched. CDR3 length: 17 residues. Germline CDR1 is SGHNT and CDR2 is YYREEE (reference sequence). Written as DNA, the CDR3 is TGTGCCAGCAGCTCCGGGGGGACTAGCGGGTTTTACAATGAGCAGTTCTTC. Encoded protein: CASSSGGTSGFYNEQFF.

This clonotype has ten or more counts. The genes are TRBV3-1 and TRBJ1-2; D not certain. The germline V and J ends were trimmed by 3 bases and 0 bases, with 8 bases remaining between them. The length of the CDR3 is 14 residues. CDR1 and CDR2 (germline): LGHDT, YNNKEL (reference sequence). The CDR3 DNA is TGTGCCAGCAGCCACCAGGCGGCTAACTATGGCTACACCTTC. Translated, it gives CASSHQAANYGYTF.

This clonotype occurred many times. J is TRBJ1-5 and V is TRBV7-8; a possible D gene is TRBD1 (5 bases). Germline V gene sequence: CDR1 SGHVS, CDR2 FQNEAQ. This CDR3 is 12 amino acids long. The V gene lost 4 bases and the J gene lost 7 bases, with 8 bases spanning the gap. The CDR3 sequence: CASSWGSQPQHF. CDR3 sequence (DNA): TGTGCCAGCAGCTGGGGGAGCCAGCCCCAGCATTTT.

On this clonotype itself: This likely came from a read error, as a far larger clone is one base away. The chain uses TRBV27 and TRBJ2-4, with TRBD2 as a possible D gene (6 bases). The DNA matches TRBJ2-1 better at its end, which makes the J call doubtful. The CDR3 consists of 13 residues. The V gene's germline CDR1 is MNHEY and CDR2 SMNVEV (reference sequence). This CDR3 is CASSPPTSSKQFF. In DNA form, the CDR3 reads TGTGCCAGCAGTCCACCCACTAGCAGTAAGCAGTTCTTC.

For the CDR3, the DNA is TGCAGTGATAGCGGGAGGTCGGTTGGCTCCTACAATGAGCAGTTCTTC. Its translation is CSDSGRSVGSYNEQFF. The rearrangement uses TRBV20-1 and TRBJ2-1, with 10 bases aligning to TRBD2. The CDR3 contains 16 residues. V shed 7 bases and J 0 bases; nucleotides not matched to a gene: 9. CDR1 is DFQATT and CDR2 is SNEGSKA in the germline V gene (reference sequence).

This clonotype was found many times. V and J are TRBV11-2 and TRBJ2-1; 11 bases are shared with TRBD2. The length of the CDR3 is 15 residues. The V segment lost 5 bases and the J segment 4 bases; nucleotides outside the gene matches: 4. CDR1 is SGHAT, CDR2 FQNNGV, per germline. The CDR3 sequence is CASSQGLAVYNEQFF. The CDR3 DNA follows: TGTGCCAGCAGCCAGGGACTAGCGGTTTACAATGAGCAGTTCTTC.

The table lists this clonotype with a few counts. V and J are TRBV7-2 and TRBJ1-3; 8 bases agree with TRBD1. The germline CDR1 and CDR2 sequences are SGHTA and FQGNSA. The CDR3 loop spans 16 amino acids. The V and J ends lost 4 bases and 0 bases, in that order; junction bases with no gene match: 5. CDR3 region: CASSSGTGRSGNTIYF. CDR3 sequence (DNA): TGTGCCAGCAGCTCGGGGACAGGACGCTCTGGAAACACCATATATTTT.